This TCR beta chain was observed in a study of blood T cell repertoires in COVID-19. Whole-study context: T cells, B-cell-depleted T cells, or PBMCs provided the cDNA or gDNA that served as material.

The junction had 2 bases not matched to a gene; V was cut back by 0 bases and J by 6 bases. The CDR3 spans 14 residues. Germline values: CDR1 SGHRS, CDR2 YFSETQ. The protocol was immunoSEQ multiplex PCR, while the TCRdb copy is restricted to in-frame clones and leaves out a portion. The sample shows more than 150,000 clones, less than 90% of them seen only once. Sequenced material: peripheral blood. The chain carries TRBV5-1 and TRBJ1-2; TRBD1 matches 10 bases. The TCR sequence derives from a woman between 65 and 79 years old with acute or convalescent COVID-19. The CDR3 sequence is CASSLGGQGHGYTF. CDR3 nucleotide sequence: TGCGCCAGCAGCTTGGGGGGACAGGGGCATGGCTACACCTTC.